A selection of T cell receptor beta chains follows, all from one sample in a study of spatial heterogeneity in lung cancer. From the 5' RACE reads, TCRdb called clonotypes with MiXCR, one entry per CDR3 protein. This table has 6,000 to 8,000 distinct CDR3 sequences, over 5.5% appearing once. Specimen: lung tumor tissue, collected at surgery. Source of these receptors: a male donor with early-stage non-small cell lung cancer. The CDR3 runs from the conserved cysteine through the conserved F or W. A D gene is named only where the DNA matches it firmly. Clone sizes are given selectively: once, few, many, or a class where the clone is expanded.

D,J,size,V,CDR3,DNA
NA,TRBJ2-5,medium-sized,TRBV28,CASRETETQYF,TGTGCCAGCCGTGAGACGGAGACCCAGTACTTC
NA,TRBJ2-7,few,TRBV20-1,CSARGPGQTYEQYF,TGCAGTGCTAGAGGGCCAGGGCAAACCTACGAGCAGTACTTC
NA,TRBJ2-2,NA,TRBV30,CACTSTGNTGELFF,TGTGCCTGTACCTCGACAGGGAACACCGGGGAGCTGTTTTTT
NA,TRBJ1-2,medium-sized,TRBV28,CASSFLQGVYGYTF,TGTGCCAGCAGTTTTCTCCAGGGTGTCTATGGCTACACCTTC
TRBD1,TRBJ2-2,NA,TRBV7-2,CASSSGQGGIGELFF,TGTGCCAGCAGCTCGGGACAGGGAGGAATCGGGGAGCTGTTTTTT
NA,TRBJ1-6,few,TRBV5-6,CASTKKAVNSPLHF,TGTGCCAGCACCAAGAAGGCGGTGAATTCACCCCTCCACTTT
TRBD1,TRBJ2-3,many,TRBV29-1,CSVGGTGVSDTQYF,TGCAGCGTCGGAGGGACAGGGGTTTCAGATACGCAGTATTTT
TRBD1,TRBJ2-6,many,TRBV11-2,CASSAQGASGANVLTF,TGTGCCAGCAGCGCCCAGGGGGCTAGTGGGGCCAACGTCCTGACTTTC
NA,TRBJ2-7,many,TRBV19,CASSPSGGGTYEQYF,TGTGCCAGTTCCCCCTCAGGGGGGGGGACCTACGAGCAGTACTTC
TRBD2,TRBJ2-7,many,TRBV5-1,CASSALAGVEEQYF,TGCGCCAGCAGCGCACTAGCGGGAGTGGAAGAGCAGTACTTC
NA,TRBJ1-5,medium-sized,TRBV6-4,CASSDSIQAIGDQPQHF,TGTGCCAGCAGTGACTCGATCCAGGCCATAGGGGATCAGCCCCAGCATTTT
TRBD1,TRBJ1-1,medium-sized,TRBV10-3,CAIRWTGEDTEAFF,TGTGCCATCAGGTGGACAGGGGAGGACACTGAAGCTTTCTTT
TRBD2,TRBJ2-7,medium-sized,TRBV7-2,CASSFFGTSGYEQYF,TGTGCCAGCAGCTTCTTCGGGACTAGCGGATACGAGCAGTACTTC
TRBD1,TRBJ2-7,medium-sized,TRBV4-1,CASSQDPPGQGDLLQYF,TGCGCCAGCAGCCAAGACCCCCCCGGACAGGGGGATTTGTTGCAGTACTTC
TRBD2,TRBJ2-3,few,TRBV7-9,CASSLESGSGRNTQYF,TGTGCCAGCAGCTTAGAGTCCGGTAGCGGGAGGAATACGCAGTATTTT
NA,TRBJ2-3,few,TRBV5-1,CASSWERGTDTQYF,TGCGCCAGCAGCTGGGAGAGGGGCACAGATACGCAGTATTTT
TRBD2,TRBJ2-3,medium-sized,TRBV4-1,CASSPTSGSSTDTQYF,TGCGCCAGCAGCCCTACTAGCGGGAGCAGCACAGATACGCAGTATTTT
NA,TRBJ2-3,medium-sized,TRBV14,CASSHLLGSTDTQYF,TGTGCCAGCAGCCACTTACTAGGAAGCACAGATACGCAGTATTTT
NA,TRBJ1-4,many,TRBV12-3/TRBV12-4,CASSLQEPGVEKLFF,TGTGCCAGCAGTTTACAGGAACCGGGGGTTGAAAAACTGTTTTTT
NA,TRBJ2-7,many,TRBV10-3,CAITAGLSYEQYF,TGTGCCATCACGGCCGGGCTGAGCTACGAGCAGTACTTC
TRBD2,TRBJ2-3,NA,TRBV20-1,CSAQSSSGRADTQYF,TGCAGTGCTCAGAGCTCTAGCGGGAGGGCAGATACGCAGTATTTT
TRBD1,TRBJ2-2,NA,TRBV12-3/TRBV12-4,CASRERQGATGELFF,TGTGCCAGCAGAGAACGACAGGGGGCCACCGGGGAGCTGTTTTTT
TRBD1,TRBJ1-2,NA,TRBV6-1,CASSFSQGAEYGYTF,TGTGCCAGCAGTTTTTCACAGGGGGCTGAATATGGCTACACCTTC
TRBD1,TRBJ2-5,many,TRBV7-2,CASSLGQMETQYF,TGTGCCAGCAGCTTGGGACAGATGGAGACCCAGTACTTC
TRBD1,TRBJ2-2,NA,TRBV3-1,CASSRQGAAGELFF,TGTGCCAGCAGTCGACAGGGGGCGGCCGGGGAGCTGTTTTTT
TRBD1,TRBJ2-1,medium-sized,TRBV6-6,CASSGTGQGYNEQFF,TGTGCCAGCAGTGGAACGGGACAGGGCTACAATGAGCAGTTCTTC
NA,TRBJ2-3,many,TRBV29-1,CSVEGPGGTQYF,TGCAGCGTTGAAGGGCCCGGGGGCACGCAGTATTTT
NA,TRBJ2-1,many,TRBV20-1,CSASVEKEIDEQFF,TGCAGTGCTAGCGTTGAAAAGGAAATAGATGAGCAGTTCTTC
NA,TRBJ1-4,many,TRBV6-5,CASSRQGTNEKLFF,TGTGCCAGCAGTCGTCAGGGGACTAATGAAAAACTGTTTTTT
TRBD1,TRBJ2-2,many,TRBV6-5,CASSRDRGPANTGELFF,TGTGCCAGCAGCCGGGACAGGGGACCCGCGAACACCGGGGAGCTGTTTTTT
TRBD1,TRBJ1-2,medium-sized,TRBV29-1,CSVLNRGYGYTF,TGCAGCGTTCTTAACAGGGGATATGGCTACACCTTC
NA,TRBJ2-5,many,TRBV2,CASRLQETQYF,TGTGCCAGCAGACTACAAGAGACCCAGTACTTC
TRBD2,TRBJ2-1,NA,TRBV29-1,CSAPAGSGVYNEQFF,TGCAGCGCCCCAGCTGGTAGCGGGGTATACAATGAGCAGTTCTTC
NA,TRBJ1-5,many,TRBV7-3,CASSLQPDQPQHF,TGTGCCAGCAGCTTACAGCCCGATCAGCCCCAGCATTTT
NA,TRBJ1-2,many,TRBV20-1,CSAPSRGQFYGYTF,TGCAGTGCCCCGTCACGAGGACAGTTTTATGGCTACACCTTC
TRBD1,TRBJ1-1,many,TRBV6-5,CASSFSRGGNTEAFF,TGTGCCAGCAGTTTCAGCAGGGGGGGGAACACTGAAGCTTTCTTT
NA,TRBJ2-3,medium-sized,TRBV5-5,CASSPDFQGEYF,TGTGCCAGCAGCCCGGACTTCCAAGGGGAGTATTTT
NA,TRBJ1-5,NA,TRBV2,CASSAGERQPQHF,TGTGCCAGCAGTGCAGGGGAGAGGCAGCCCCAGCATTTT
NA,TRBJ2-7,medium-sized,TRBV28,CASSSTPSAFAFEQYF,TGTGCCAGCAGTTCGACCCCCTCGGCTTTTGCCTTTGAGCAGTACTTC
NA,TRBJ2-7,many,TRBV4-1,CASSQRAVPPSEQYF,TGCGCCAGCAGCCAAAGGGCGGTACCACCCTCCGAGCAGTACTTC
TRBD1,TRBJ1-2,medium-sized,TRBV29-1,CSVRNPDRHSPYGYTF,TGCAGCGTTCGCAACCCGGACAGGCATTCTCCCTATGGCTACACCTTC
NA,TRBJ2-7,many,TRBV6-2/TRBV6-3,CASPGGRETYEQYF,TGTGCCAGCCCTGGGGGGCGGGAGACCTACGAGCAGTACTTC
TRBD2,TRBJ2-5,NA,TRBV5-4,CASSFSALAGETQYF,TGTGCCAGCAGCTTTAGTGCACTAGCGGGAGAGACCCAGTACTTC
TRBD2,TRBJ2-5,medium-sized,TRBV29-1,CSAKRGGGAETQYF,TGCAGCGCAAAGAGAGGCGGGGGTGCAGAGACCCAGTACTTC
NA,TRBJ2-5,medium-sized,TRBV7-2,CASSLGLTQYF,TGTGCCAGCAGCTTAGGGTTGACCCAGTACTTC
NA,TRBJ1-1,medium-sized,TRBV6-5,CASSSRGPSTEAFF,TGTGCCAGCAGTTCAAGGGGACCCAGCACTGAAGCTTTCTTT
NA,TRBJ2-2,many,TRBV28,CASSFGSADTGELFF,TGTGCCAGCAGTTTTGGATCGGCGGACACCGGGGAGCTGTTTTTT
NA,TRBJ2-7,many,TRBV19,CASSAAGVGLGYEQYF,TGTGCCAGTAGTGCGGCTGGGGTTGGATTGGGGTACGAGCAGTACTTC
TRBD2,TRBJ2-3,medium-sized,TRBV20-1,CSARSSTSGVSTDTQYF,TGCAGTGCTAGATCCTCGACTAGCGGAGTTAGCACAGATACGCAGTATTTT
NA,TRBJ2-1,medium-sized,TRBV20-1,CSALHFRSYNEQFF,TGCAGTGCGTTACATTTTCGTTCTTACAATGAGCAGTTCTTC
NA,TRBJ2-7,many,TRBV28,CASSLWLRIDEQYF,TGTGCCAGCAGTTTATGGTTGAGGATCGACGAGCAGTACTTC
TRBD1,TRBJ2-5,few,TRBV28,CASSLSSGTGEKETQYF,TGTGCCAGCAGTCTCAGCTCCGGGACAGGGGAGAAAGAGACCCAGTACTTC
NA,TRBJ2-6,medium-sized,TRBV6-2/TRBV6-3,CASSSGYVLTF,TGTGCCAGCAGCTCCGGCTACGTCCTGACTTTC